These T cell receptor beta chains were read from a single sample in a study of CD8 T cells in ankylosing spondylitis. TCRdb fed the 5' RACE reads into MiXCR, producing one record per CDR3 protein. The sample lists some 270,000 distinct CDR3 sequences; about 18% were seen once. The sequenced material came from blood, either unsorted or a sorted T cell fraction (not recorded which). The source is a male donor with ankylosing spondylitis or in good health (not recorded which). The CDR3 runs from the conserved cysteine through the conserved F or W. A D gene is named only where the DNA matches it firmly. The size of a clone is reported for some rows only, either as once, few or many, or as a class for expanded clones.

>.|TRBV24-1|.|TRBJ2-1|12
TGTGCCACCAGTGATATGGGGGAGGTACGGTTCTTC
CATSDMGEVRFF
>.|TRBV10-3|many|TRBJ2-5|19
TGTGCCATCAGTGAGTCGACTCTAAGTCTGTGGCTAGTGGTAGAGACCCAGTACTTC
CAISESTLSLWLVVETQYF
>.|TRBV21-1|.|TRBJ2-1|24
TGTGCCAGCAGAAAAAAGAACAGGGGCCTTTCACTAGCGGGTGAAGGGTACTCCTACAATGAGCAGTTCTTC
CASRKKNRGLSLAGEGYSYNEQFF
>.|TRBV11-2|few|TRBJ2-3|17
TGTGCCAGCAGCTTAGAGCCTCCCGGGACTAGCACAGATACGCAGTATTTT
CASSLEPPGTSTDTQYF
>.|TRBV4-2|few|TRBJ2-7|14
TGTGCCAGCAGCCAAGGCACTAACAGGGTCGAGCAGTACTTC
CASSQGTNRVEQYF
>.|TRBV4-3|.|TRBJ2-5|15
TGCGCCAGCAGCCAGGATGAACACGTACAAGAGACCCAGTACTTC
CASSQDEHVQETQYF
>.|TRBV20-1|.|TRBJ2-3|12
TGCAGTGCTAGAGCCCCGTCCGATACGCAGTATTTT
CSARAPSDTQYF
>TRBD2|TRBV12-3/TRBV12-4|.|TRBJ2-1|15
TGTGCCAGCAGTCGTCCCGGGACTATGTACAATGAGCAGTTCTTC
CASSRPGTMYNEQFF
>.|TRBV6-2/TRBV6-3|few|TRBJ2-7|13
TGTGCCAGCAGTTACTCGACTCGGCTAGAGCAGTACTTC
CASSYSTRLEQYF
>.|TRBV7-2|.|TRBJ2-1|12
TGTGCCAGCAGCGTACGGGAGACTGAGCAGTTCTTC
CASSVRETEQFF
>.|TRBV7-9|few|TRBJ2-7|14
TGTGCCAGCAGCCCATGGACAAGCTCATACGAGCAGTACTTC
CASSPWTSSYEQYF
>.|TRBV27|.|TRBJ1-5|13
TGTGCCAGCAGACTTCTAAGCAATCAGCCCCAGCATTTT
CASRLLSNQPQHF
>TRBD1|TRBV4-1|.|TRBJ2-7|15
TGCGCCAGCAGCCCCAGGGACAGGGATGCCTACGAGCAGTACTTC
CASSPRDRDAYEQYF
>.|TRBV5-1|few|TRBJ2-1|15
TGCGCCAGCAGCAAGGGTCGGGGCATTTACAATGAGCAGTTCTTC
CASSKGRGIYNEQFF
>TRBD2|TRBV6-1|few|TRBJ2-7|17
TGTGCCAGCAGGTCAACTGGAGGGACTAGCGCCACCTACGAGCAGTACTTC
CASRSTGGTSATYEQYF
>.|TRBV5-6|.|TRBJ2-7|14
TGTGCCAGCAGCTTGCGGCAGAGGACCTACGAGCAGTACTTC
CASSLRQRTYEQYF
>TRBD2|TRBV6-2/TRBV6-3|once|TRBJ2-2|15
TGTGCCAGCACCGACAGCGGGGGTGGCACCGGGGAGCTGTTTTTT
CASTDSGGGTGELFF
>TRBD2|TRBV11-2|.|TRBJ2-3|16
TGTGCCAGCAGCTCTCGGACTAGCGGTAGCACAGATACGCAGTATTTT
CASSSRTSGSTDTQYF
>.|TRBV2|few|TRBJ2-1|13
TGTGCCAGCTTACGGGAGTCCTACAATGAGCAGTTCTTC
CASLRESYNEQFF
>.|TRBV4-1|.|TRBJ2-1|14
TGCGCCAGCAGCCTTCGGGCCCGTGACGTTGAGCAGTTCTTC
CASSLRARDVEQFF
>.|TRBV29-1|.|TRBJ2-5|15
TGCAGCGTTGAAAATTGGTCTCTACCTGGGGAGACCCAGTACTTC
CSVENWSLPGETQYF
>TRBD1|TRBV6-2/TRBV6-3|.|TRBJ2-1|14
TGTGCCAGCAGTCCTTCCCAGGGGGCAGATGAGCAGTTCTTC
CASSPSQGADEQFF
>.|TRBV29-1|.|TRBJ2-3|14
TGCAGCGTTGGACGGGATTTGGAGGGGGATACGCAGTATTTT
CSVGRDLEGDTQYF
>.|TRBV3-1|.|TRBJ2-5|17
TGTGCCAGCAGCCAAGATCCCTGGGTTTTTCCAAAAGAGAGCCAGTACTTC
CASSQDPWVFPKESQYF
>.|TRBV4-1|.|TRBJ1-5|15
TGCGCCAGCAGCCAAGGGCAGGCACCCAATCAGCCCCAGCATTTT
CASSQGQAPNQPQHF
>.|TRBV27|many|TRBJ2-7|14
TGTGCCAGCAGTCCTTACCCTTTAATCAACGAGCAGTACTTC
CASSPYPLINEQYF
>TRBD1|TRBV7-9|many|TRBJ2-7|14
TGTGCCAGCAGCTTGGACAGGTCGACCTACGAGCAGTACTTC
CASSLDRSTYEQYF
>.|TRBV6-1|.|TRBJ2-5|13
TGTGCCAGCAGCCCCATGCGTCGGGAGACCCAGTACTTC
CASSPMRRETQYF
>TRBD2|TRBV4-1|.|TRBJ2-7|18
TGCGCCAGCAGCCAAGAGGGGACTAGCGGGAGGGCCCTCTACGAGCAGTACTTC
CASSQEGTSGRALYEQYF
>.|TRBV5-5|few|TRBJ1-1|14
TGTGCCAGCAGCCCAATCGACGGGCGGACTGAAGCTTTCTTT
CASSPIDGRTEAFF
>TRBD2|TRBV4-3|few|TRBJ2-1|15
TGCGCCAGCAGCCAAGGACTAGCGGACGACAATGAGCAGTTCTTC
CASSQGLADDNEQFF
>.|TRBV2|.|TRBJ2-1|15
TGTGCCAGCAAGGCGGGCGGGGCCCCCGGGGAGGAGCAGTTCTTC
CASKAGGAPGEEQFF
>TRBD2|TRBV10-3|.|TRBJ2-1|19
TGTGCCATCAGTGAAACCGGGACTAGCAGGACAGAACTTTACAATGAGCAGTTCTTC
CAISETGTSRTELYNEQFF
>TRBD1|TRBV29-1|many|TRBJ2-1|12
TGCAGCGTTGAAGACGGACAGGGTGCGCAGTTCTTC
CSVEDGQGAQFF
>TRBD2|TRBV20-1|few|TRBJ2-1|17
TGCAGTGCTAGCGGACTAGCGGGAAAAAACTCCTACAATGAGCAGTTCTTC
CSASGLAGKNSYNEQFF
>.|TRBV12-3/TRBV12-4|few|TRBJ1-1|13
TGTGCCAGCAGTTTCGAGGATTCCACTGAAGCTTTCTTT
CASSFEDSTEAFF
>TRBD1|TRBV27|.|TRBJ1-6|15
TGTGCCAGCAGCTTCGGACAGGGCTATAATTCACCCCTCCACTTT
CASSFGQGYNSPLHF
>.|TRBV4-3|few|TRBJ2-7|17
TGCGCCAGCAGCCAAGATATCCCCCTGGGAACCTCCTACGAGCAGTACTTC
CASSQDIPLGTSYEQYF
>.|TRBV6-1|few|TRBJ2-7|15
TGTGCCAGCAGTGAAAGCCATTTGAACTCCTACGAGCAGTACTTC
CASSESHLNSYEQYF
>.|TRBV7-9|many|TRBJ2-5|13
TGTGCCAGCAAATTGGAGTACCAAGAGACCCAGTACTTC
CASKLEYQETQYF
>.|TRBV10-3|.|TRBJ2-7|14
TGTGCCATCAGGGACCCCGGGACACAGGTCGAGCAGTACTTC
CAIRDPGTQVEQYF
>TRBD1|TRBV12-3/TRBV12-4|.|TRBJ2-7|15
TGTGCCAGCAGTCGAACAGGGGGCGTGTACGACGAGCAGTACTTC
CASSRTGGVYDEQYF
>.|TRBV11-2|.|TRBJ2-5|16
TGTGCCAGCAGCACCTGGGACGGTACCGTCCAAGAGACCCAGTACTTC
CASSTWDGTVQETQYF
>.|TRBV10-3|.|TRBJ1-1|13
TGTGCCATCAGTGATACCGAGAACACTGAAGCTTTCTTT
CAISDTENTEAFF
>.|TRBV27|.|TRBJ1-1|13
TGTGCCAGCAGTTCCCCCCTAGCCCTCGAAGCTTTCTTT
CASSSPLALEAFF
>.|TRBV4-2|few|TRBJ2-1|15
TGTGCCAGCAGCCTAGCGGTCCTATCCTACAATGAGCAGTTCTTC
CASSLAVLSYNEQFF